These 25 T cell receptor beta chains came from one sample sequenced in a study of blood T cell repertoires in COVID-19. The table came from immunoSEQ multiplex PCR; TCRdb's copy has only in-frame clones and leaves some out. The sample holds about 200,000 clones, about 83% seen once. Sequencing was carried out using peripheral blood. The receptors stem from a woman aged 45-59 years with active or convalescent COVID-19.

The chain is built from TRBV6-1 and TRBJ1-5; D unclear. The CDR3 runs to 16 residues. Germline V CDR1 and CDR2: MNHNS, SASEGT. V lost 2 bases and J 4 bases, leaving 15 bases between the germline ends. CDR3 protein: CASSEFRPRGNQPQHF. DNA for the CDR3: TGTGCCAGCAGTGAATTTCGGCCCCGCGGGAATCAGCCCCAGCATTTT.

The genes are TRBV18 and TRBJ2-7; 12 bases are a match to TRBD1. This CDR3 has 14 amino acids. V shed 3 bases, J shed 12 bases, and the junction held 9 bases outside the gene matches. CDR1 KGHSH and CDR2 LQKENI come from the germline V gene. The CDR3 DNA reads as TGTGCCAGCTCACCGGGACAGGGGGCCACGATGGCGTACGTC. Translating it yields CASSPGQGATMAYV.

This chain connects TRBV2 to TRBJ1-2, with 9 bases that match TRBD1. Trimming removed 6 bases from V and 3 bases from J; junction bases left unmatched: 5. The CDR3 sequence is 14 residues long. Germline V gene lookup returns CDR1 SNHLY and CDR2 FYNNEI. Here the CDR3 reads CASRRTGGHYGYTF. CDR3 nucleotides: TGTGCCAGCAGGCGAACAGGGGGCCACTATGGCTACACCTTC.

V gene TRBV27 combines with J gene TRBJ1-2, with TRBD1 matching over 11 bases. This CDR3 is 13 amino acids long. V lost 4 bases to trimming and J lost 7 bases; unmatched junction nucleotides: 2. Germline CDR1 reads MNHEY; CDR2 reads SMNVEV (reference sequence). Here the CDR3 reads CASSYGTGGGYTF. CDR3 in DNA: TGTGCCAGCAGTTACGGGACAGGGGGTGGCTACACCTTC.

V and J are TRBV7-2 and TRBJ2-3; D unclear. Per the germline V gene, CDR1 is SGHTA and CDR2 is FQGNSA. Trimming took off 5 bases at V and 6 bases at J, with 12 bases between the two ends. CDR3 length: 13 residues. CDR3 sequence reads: CASSDPPGDTQYF. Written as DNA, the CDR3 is TGTGCCAGCAGCGACCCTCCCGGGGATACGCAGTATTTT.

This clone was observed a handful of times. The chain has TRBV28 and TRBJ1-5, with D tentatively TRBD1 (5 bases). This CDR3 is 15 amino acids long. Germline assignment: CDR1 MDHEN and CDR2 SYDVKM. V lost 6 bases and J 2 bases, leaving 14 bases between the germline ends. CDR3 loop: CASSKRGGGNQPQHF. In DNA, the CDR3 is TGTGCCAGCAGCAAACGCGGGGGTGGCAATCAGCCCCAGCATTTT.

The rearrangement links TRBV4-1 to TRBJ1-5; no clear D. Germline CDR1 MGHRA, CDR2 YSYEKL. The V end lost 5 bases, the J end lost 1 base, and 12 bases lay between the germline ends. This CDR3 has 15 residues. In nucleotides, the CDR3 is TGCGCCAGCAGCGGGCGCATAGAAAGCAATCAGCCCCAGCATTTT. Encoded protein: CASSGRIESNQPQHF.

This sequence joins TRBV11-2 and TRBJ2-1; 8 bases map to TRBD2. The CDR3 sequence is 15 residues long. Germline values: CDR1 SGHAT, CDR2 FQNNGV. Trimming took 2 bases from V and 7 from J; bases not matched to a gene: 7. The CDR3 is CASSLYQRGYNEQFF. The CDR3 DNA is TGTGCCAGCAGCTTATACCAGCGGGGGTATAATGAGCAGTTCTTC.

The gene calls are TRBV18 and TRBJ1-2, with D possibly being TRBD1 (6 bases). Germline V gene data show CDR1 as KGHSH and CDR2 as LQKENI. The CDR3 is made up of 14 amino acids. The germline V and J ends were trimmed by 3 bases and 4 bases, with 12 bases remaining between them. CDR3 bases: TGTGCCAGCTCACCCGGGACATCCACCTATGGCTACACCTTC. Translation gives CASSPGTSTYGYTF.

CDR3 in amino acids: CASSLRGQIYEQYF. The CDR3, as DNA: TGTGCCAGCAGCTTAAGGGGACAGATCTACGAGCAGTACTTC. The V and J genes are TRBV11-2 and TRBJ2-7; the match to TRBD1 covers 7 bases. Unmatched junction bases numbered 4, after V lost 2 bases and J lost 3 bases. There are 14 residues in the CDR3. Looked up from germline, CDR1 is SGHAT and CDR2 is FQNNGV.

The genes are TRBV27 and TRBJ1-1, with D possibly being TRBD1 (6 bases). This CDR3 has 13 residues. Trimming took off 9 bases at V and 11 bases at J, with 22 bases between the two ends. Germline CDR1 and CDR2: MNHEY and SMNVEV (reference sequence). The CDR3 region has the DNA TGTGCCAGTCGGGACATTGGCCTACAGCAGGCTTTCTTT. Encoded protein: CASRDIGLQQAFF.

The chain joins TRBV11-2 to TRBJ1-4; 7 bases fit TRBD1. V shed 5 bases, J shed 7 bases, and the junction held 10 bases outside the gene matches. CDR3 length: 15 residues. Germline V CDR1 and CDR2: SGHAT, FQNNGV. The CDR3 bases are TGTGCCAGCAGCCCAAGCGGGGGGACAGCTGAAAAACTGTTTTTT. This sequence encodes CASSPSGGTAEKLFF.

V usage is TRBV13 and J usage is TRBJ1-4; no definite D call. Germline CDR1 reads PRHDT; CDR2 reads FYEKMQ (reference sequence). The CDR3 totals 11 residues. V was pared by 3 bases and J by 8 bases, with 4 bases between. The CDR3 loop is CASSFREKLFF. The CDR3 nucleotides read TGTGCCAGCAGCTTCAGGGAAAAACTGTTTTTT. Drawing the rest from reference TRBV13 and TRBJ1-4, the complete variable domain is AAGVIQSPRHLIKEKRETATLKCYPIPRHDTVYWYQQGPGQDPQFLISFYEKMQSDKGSIPDRFSAQQFSDYHSELNMSSLELGDSALYFCASSFREKLFFGSGTQLSVL.

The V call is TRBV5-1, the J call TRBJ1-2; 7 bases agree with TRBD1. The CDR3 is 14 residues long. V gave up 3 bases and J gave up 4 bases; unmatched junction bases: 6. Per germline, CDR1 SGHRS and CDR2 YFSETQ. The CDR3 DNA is TGCGCCAGCAGCTCTACAGGGGAGGCCTATGGCTACACCTTC. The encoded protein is CASSSTGEAYGYTF. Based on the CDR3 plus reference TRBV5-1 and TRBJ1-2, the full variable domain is KAGVTQTPRYLIKTRGQQVTLSCSPISGHRSVSWYQQTPGQGLQFLFEYFSETQRNKGNFPGRFSGRQFSNSRSEMNVSTLELGDSALYLCASSSTGEAYGYTFGSGTRLTVV.

For the CDR3, the DNA is TGTGCCAGCAGCTTAGGAGGGAGTGGGGAGCTGTTTTTT. It encodes CASSLGGSGELFF. The chain employs TRBV11-3 and TRBJ2-2, with a possible D match to TRBD2 (5 bases). Germline lookup yields CDR1 SGHNT and CDR2 YENEEA. This CDR3 comprises 13 residues. The germline V and J ends were trimmed by 1 base and 8 bases, with 8 bases remaining between them.

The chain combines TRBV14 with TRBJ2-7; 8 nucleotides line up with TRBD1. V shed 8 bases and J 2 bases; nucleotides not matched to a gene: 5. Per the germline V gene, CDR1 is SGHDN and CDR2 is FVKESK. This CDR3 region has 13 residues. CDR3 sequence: CASGDRRTYEQYF. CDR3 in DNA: TGTGCCAGCGGGGACAGGAGAACCTACGAGCAGTACTTC.

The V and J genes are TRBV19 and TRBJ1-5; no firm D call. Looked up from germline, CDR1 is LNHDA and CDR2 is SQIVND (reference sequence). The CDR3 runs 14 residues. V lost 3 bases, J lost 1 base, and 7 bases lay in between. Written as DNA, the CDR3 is TGTGCCAGTAGTATGAGGGAGAGCAATCAGCCCCAGCATTTT. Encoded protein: CASSMRESNQPQHF.

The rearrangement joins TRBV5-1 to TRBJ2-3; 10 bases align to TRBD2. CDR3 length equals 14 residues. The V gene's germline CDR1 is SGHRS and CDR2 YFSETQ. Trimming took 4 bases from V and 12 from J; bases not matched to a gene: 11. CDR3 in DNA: TGCGCCAGCAGCACAACCCTAGCGGGAGAACCACAGTATTTT. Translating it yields CASSTTLAGEPQYF.

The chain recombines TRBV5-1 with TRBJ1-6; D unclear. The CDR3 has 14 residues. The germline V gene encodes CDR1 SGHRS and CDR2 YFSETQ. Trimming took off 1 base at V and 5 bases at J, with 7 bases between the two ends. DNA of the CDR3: TGCGCCAGCAGCTTGAATCAGAATAATTCACCCCTCCACTTT. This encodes CASSLNQNNSPLHF.

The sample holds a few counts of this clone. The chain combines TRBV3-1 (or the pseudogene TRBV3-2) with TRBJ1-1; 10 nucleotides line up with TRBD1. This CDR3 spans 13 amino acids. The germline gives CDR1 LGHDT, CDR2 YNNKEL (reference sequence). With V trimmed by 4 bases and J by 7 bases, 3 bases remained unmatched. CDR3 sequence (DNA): TGTGCCAGCAGCCCCGGGACAGGGGTTGAAGCTTTCTTT. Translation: CASSPGTGVEAFF.

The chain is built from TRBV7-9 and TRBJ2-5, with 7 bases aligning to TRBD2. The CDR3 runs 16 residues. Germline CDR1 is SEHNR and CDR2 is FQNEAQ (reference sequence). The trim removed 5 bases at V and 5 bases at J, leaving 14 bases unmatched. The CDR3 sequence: CASSAAWTSRGETQYF. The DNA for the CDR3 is TGTGCCAGCAGCGCCGCTTGGACTAGTCGGGGGGAGACCCAGTACTTC.

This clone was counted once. CDR3 coding DNA: TGTGCCAGCAGCTTCAGCGGGGGCCGACTTCAGCCTTCACCCCTCCACTTT. The encoded protein is CASSFSGGRLQPSPLHF. The chain uses TRBV5-6 and TRBJ1-6, with D maybe TRBD1 (6 bases). V lost 2 bases and J lost 9, with 21 bases in between. CDR3 length equals 17 residues. Germline loops: CDR1 SGHDT, CDR2 YYEEEE.

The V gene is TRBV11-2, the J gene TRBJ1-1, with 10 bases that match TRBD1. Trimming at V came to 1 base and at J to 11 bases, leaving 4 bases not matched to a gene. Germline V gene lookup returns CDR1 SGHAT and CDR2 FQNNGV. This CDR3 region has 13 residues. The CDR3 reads CASSLGQGAFAFF. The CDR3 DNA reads TGTGCCAGCAGCTTAGGACAGGGGGCTTTTGCTTTCTTT.

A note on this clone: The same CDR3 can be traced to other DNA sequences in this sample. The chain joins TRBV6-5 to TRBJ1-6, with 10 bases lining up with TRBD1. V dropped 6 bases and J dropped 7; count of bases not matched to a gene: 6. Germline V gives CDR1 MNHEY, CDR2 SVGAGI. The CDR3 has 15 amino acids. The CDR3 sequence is CASSRQGAGNSPLHF. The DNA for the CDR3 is TGTGCCAGCAGCCGACAGGGGGCCGGGAATTCACCCCTCCACTTT.

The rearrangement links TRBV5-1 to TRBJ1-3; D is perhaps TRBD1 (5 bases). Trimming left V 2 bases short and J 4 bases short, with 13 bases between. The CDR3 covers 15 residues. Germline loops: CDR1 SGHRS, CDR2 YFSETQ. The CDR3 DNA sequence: TGCGCCAGCAGCTTAGGTCCAGGGCAAGGAAACACCATATATTTT. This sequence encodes CASSLGPGQGNTIYF.